This T cell receptor (beta chain) was retrieved from a study of T cells in Graves' hyperthyroidism and ophthalmopathy. The overall study: Initial diagnosis, before any treatment, was when peripheral blood was collected.

TCR beta CDR3 regions were amplified from RNA transcripts. Using the HTBI primer set, a first-round RT-PCR was run on the TCR CDR3. TCRdb independently ran MiXCR on the multiplex PCR reads; one entry per CDR3 protein. There are 500,000 to 700,000 distinct CDR3 sequences in the sample; approximately 15% occur only once, and approximately 20% lies in the top ten. The CDR3 length is 15 residues. Trimming cost V 0 bases and J 2 bases, with 12 bases left between them. CDR1 is SGHDT, CDR2 YYEEEE, per germline. This clonotype was seen at least ten times. This clonotype originated in a woman under 30 with Graves' hyperthyroidism. The rearrangement links TRBV5-6 to TRBJ2-7; tentatively, D is TRBD2 (5 bases). Sequencing input: blood. The CDR3 bases are TGTGCCAGCAGCTTGGGTTATCTAGCCACCTACGAGCAGTACTTC. This encodes CASSLGYLATYEQYF.